Listed here are 20 T cell receptor beta chains from one sample, sequenced in a study of CD4 T cells in relation to SARS-CoV-2 and coronaviruses. Their antigens are not known. Before the COVID-19 pandemic, during about 2010-2019, CD4+ T cells were taken from unexposed donors. Isolation of CD4+ T cells took place after about eleven days in culture. Sequencing used immunoSEQ multiplex PCR; TCRdb keeps in-frame clones, though not all of them. This repertoire shows 20,000 to 25,000 clones, 74% found once; its top ten account for about an eighth. The sequenced sample consisted of CD4+ T cells from PBMCs, cultured in vitro. The receptors come from a human donor in good health.

The chain couples TRBV7-6 to TRBJ2-1; 10 bases agree with TRBD2. From germline, CDR1 is SGHVS and CDR2 FNYEAQ. The J segment lost 4 bases and the V segment lost 5 bases, leaving 5 bases of the junction unmatched. The CDR3 covers 15 residues. The CDR3 is CASSVLAGVYNEQFF. The CDR3 DNA reads as TGTGCCAGCAGCGTTCTAGCGGGGGTGTACAATGAGCAGTTCTTC.

The chain carries TRBV12-3 or TRBV12-4 and TRBJ1-5; D uncertain. CDR3 size: 13 residues. Deletions cut 7 bases from V and 5 bases from J, with 12 bases between. As DNA, the CDR3 is TGTGCCAGCACCCAAACCCCTTATCAGCCCCAGCATTTT. This sequence encodes CASTQTPYQPQHF.

Only a few counts were recorded for this clone. The rearrangement links TRBV6-5 to TRBJ1-2, with 8 nucleotides matching TRBD1. This CDR3 region has 13 residues. The germline CDR1 and CDR2 sequences are MNHEY and SVGAGI. Trimming took 3 bases from V and 8 from J; bases not matched to a gene: 5. CDR3 sequence (DNA): TGTGCCAGCAGTTATAGGACAGGGCGCGGCTACACCTTC. Protein sequence: CASSYRTGRGYTF.

The V call is TRBV11-3, the J call TRBJ2-3, with D tentatively TRBD2 (5 bases). V lost 4 bases and J lost 5, with 19 bases in between. Germline CDR1 and CDR2: SGHNT and YENEEA. The CDR3 runs to 16 residues. The CDR3 spells CASSSGFFQIVDTQYF. The CDR3 nucleotides are TGTGCCAGCAGCTCGGGATTCTTCCAAATTGTAGATACGCAGTATTTT.

The J gene is TRBJ2-1, the V gene TRBV12-5, with a tentative D call TRBD1 (6 bases). V gave up 2 bases and J gave up 8 bases, with 28 bases separating them. The CDR3 extends over 19 amino acids. The germline V gene has CDR1 LGHNT and CDR2 FRNRAP. The CDR3 spells CASGLSPGDRLWIVDEQFF. CDR3 nucleotide sequence: TGTGCTAGTGGTTTGAGCCCAGGGGACCGCCTATGGATTGTGGATGAGCAGTTCTTC.

This chain uses TRBV10-3 with TRBJ1-1; D is uncertain. Germline V gives CDR1 ENHRY, CDR2 SYGVKD. V dropped 4 bases and J dropped 5 bases, with 14 bases sitting between them. This CDR3 comprises 14 residues. The CDR3 is CAISASEWETEAFF. CDR3 DNA sequence: TGTGCCATCAGTGCGTCGGAGTGGGAGACTGAAGCTTTCTTT.

The sample holds a few counts of this clone. The rearrangement links TRBV4-2 to TRBJ2-2; D ambiguous. There are 13 residues in the CDR3. Germline loops: CDR1 LGHNA, CDR2 YNFKEQ. V dropped 1 base and J dropped 6 bases, with 6 bases sitting between them. This chain's CDR3 is CASSQVKAGELFF. CDR3 bases: TGTGCCAGCAGCCAAGTGAAGGCCGGGGAGCTGTTTTTT.

V usage is TRBV30 and J usage is TRBJ1-1; D may be TRBD1 (5 bases). Germline V gene sequence: CDR1 GTSNPN, CDR2 SVGIG (reference sequence). Trimming removed 8 bases from V and 1 base from J, with 14 bases in between. This CDR3 comprises 13 residues. CDR3 bases: TGTGCCGGTAAGGAGGGGCAGAACACTGAAGCTTTCTTT. Its translation: CAGKEGQNTEAFF.

The CDR3 DNA is TGTGCCAGTAGTATCCAAGGGATCTCCTACTCTGGAAACACCATATATTTT. This sequence encodes CASSIQGISYSGNTIYF. This chain uses TRBV19 with TRBJ1-3; D is uncertain. The CDR3 spans 17 residues. The germline V gene has CDR1 LNHDA and CDR2 SQIVND (reference sequence). Trimming pared 3 bases from V and 0 bases from J, leaving 15 bases between.

This clone was counted only a few times. V and J are TRBV11-2 and TRBJ2-5; TRBD2 matches 11 bases. This CDR3 has 18 residues. V was pared by 2 bases and J by 7 bases, with 15 bases of the junction left unmatched. Looked up from germline, CDR1 is SGHAT and CDR2 is FQNNGV. For the CDR3, the DNA is TGTGCCAGCAGCTTACAGCTCGGACTAGCGGGCCGACCAGGGACCCAGTACTTC. Its translation is CASSLQLGLAGRPGTQYF.

CDR3 in DNA: TGTGCCAGCAGCCAGAGCTCCTACGAGCAGTACTTC. Translated, it gives CASSQSSYEQYF. The chain has TRBV14 and TRBJ2-7; the D is unclear. This CDR3 contains 12 residues. Trimming stripped 3 bases from V and 0 bases from J, with 3 bases between. Germline CDR1 is SGHDN and CDR2 is FVKESK.

CDR3 region: CASCLVGANVLTF. CDR3 DNA: TGTGCCAGCTGTCTTGTCGGGGCCAACGTCCTGACTTTC. The chain carries TRBV27 and TRBJ2-6, with D unclear. Germline V CDR1 and CDR2: MNHEY, SMNVEV (reference sequence). V lost 8 bases to trimming and J lost 4 bases, with 9 bases between them. The CDR3 loop spans 13 amino acids.

The gene calls are TRBV30 and TRBJ1-5; 7 nucleotides line up with TRBD1. The CDR3 length is 16 residues. With V trimmed by 3 bases and J by 1 base, 9 bases remained unmatched. CDR1 and CDR2 (germline): GTSNPN, SVGIG (reference sequence). The DNA for the CDR3 is TGTGCCTGGAGCGTACAACAGGGGTCCAGCAATCAGCCCCAGCATTTT. This encodes CAWSVQQGSSNQPQHF.

CDR3 DNA sequence: TGTGCCAGCAGCTACAGGGGGCAGAGTGAAAAACTGTTTTTT. Protein sequence: CASSYRGQSEKLFF. The V call is TRBV5-4, the J call TRBJ1-4; 9 bases line up with TRBD1. J lost 7 bases, V lost 3 bases, and 4 bases had no gene match. CDR3 size: 14 residues. Germline V gives CDR1 SGHNT, CDR2 YYREEE (reference sequence).

The chain links TRBV2 to TRBJ2-1, with D perhaps matching TRBD1 (5 bases). Germline lookup yields CDR1 SNHLY and CDR2 FYNNEI. This CDR3 has 12 residues. V dropped 3 bases and J dropped 12 bases, with 12 bases sitting between them. The CDR3 region is CASSDSGTGQFF. The CDR3 DNA reads as TGTGCCAGCAGTGACTCCGGCACAGGGCAGTTCTTC.

The chain uses TRBV14 and TRBJ2-7; unclear D gene. Trimming shortened V by 5 bases and J by 5 bases, and 10 bases separated the two germline ends. Germline V gives CDR1 SGHDN, CDR2 FVKESK. The CDR3 consists of 12 residues. CDR3 sequence (DNA): TGTGCCAGCAGCTCAGGCGGTCACGAGCAGTACTTC. Amino acid sequence: CASSSGGHEQYF. The full variable domain, its missing parts supplied by reference TRBV14 and TRBJ2-7, is EAGVTQFPSHSVIEKGQTVTLRCDPISGHDNLYWYRRVMGKEIKFLLHFVKESKQDESGMPNNRFLAERTGGTYSTLKVQPAELEDSGVYFCASSSGGHEQYFGPGTRLTVT.

This clone was observed a handful of times. The V gene is TRBV19, the J gene TRBJ2-7; possibly TRBD1 for D (6 bases). V lost 5 bases to trimming and J lost 0 bases, with 14 bases between them. The CDR3 contains 15 residues. From germline, CDR1 is LNHDA and CDR2 SQIVND (reference sequence). The CDR3 sequence: CASSLDRSSSYEQYF. The CDR3 nucleotides read TGTGCCAGTAGTCTCGACAGGTCTAGCTCCTACGAGCAGTACTTC. Combining the CDR3 with reference TRBV19 and TRBJ2-7 gives the whole variable domain DGGITQSPKYLFRKEGQNVTLSCEQNLNHDAMYWYRQDPGQGLRLIYYSQIVNDFQKGDIAEGYSVSREKKESFPLTVTSAQKNPTAFYLCASSLDRSSSYEQYFGPGTRLTVT.

This clone was counted a single time. The J gene is TRBJ2-1, the V gene TRBV18, with 7 bases fitting TRBD1. Trimming removed 0 bases from V and 5 bases from J; junction bases left unmatched: 4. CDR3 length equals 15 residues. Germline V gene sequence: CDR1 KGHSH, CDR2 LQKENI. Here the CDR3 reads CASSPPGTVNNEQFF. The DNA of the CDR3 is TGTGCCAGCTCACCACCCGGGACAGTCAACAATGAGCAGTTCTTC. Combining the CDR3 with reference TRBV18 and TRBJ2-1 gives the whole variable domain NAGVMQNPRHLVRRRGQEARLRCSPMKGHSHVYWYRQLPEEGLKFMVYLQKENIIDESGMPKERFSAEFPKEGPSILRIQQVVRGDSAAYFCASSPPGTVNNEQFFGPGTRLTVL.

The genes are TRBV11-2 and TRBJ1-1; D possibly corresponds to TRBD1 (6 bases). Germline V CDR1 and CDR2: SGHAT, FQNNGV. The CDR3 totals 14 residues. Trimming shortened V by 3 bases and J by 3 bases, and 11 bases separated the two germline ends. The CDR3 DNA reads TGTGCCAGCAGCTTCACAGGGCGAGACACTGAAGCTTTCTTT. The encoded protein is CASSFTGRDTEAFF.

This clone was seen only a few times. The rearrangement links TRBV6-5 to TRBJ2-7; 10 positions agree with TRBD1. With V trimmed by 7 bases and J by 5 bases, 11 bases remained unmatched. The CDR3 is 15 residues long. Germline-derived CDR1 and CDR2 are MNHEY and SVGAGI. The CDR3 loop is CASTRKPGQGNEQYF. CDR3 bases: TGTGCCAGCACCCGCAAACCGGGACAGGGGAACGAGCAGTACTTC.